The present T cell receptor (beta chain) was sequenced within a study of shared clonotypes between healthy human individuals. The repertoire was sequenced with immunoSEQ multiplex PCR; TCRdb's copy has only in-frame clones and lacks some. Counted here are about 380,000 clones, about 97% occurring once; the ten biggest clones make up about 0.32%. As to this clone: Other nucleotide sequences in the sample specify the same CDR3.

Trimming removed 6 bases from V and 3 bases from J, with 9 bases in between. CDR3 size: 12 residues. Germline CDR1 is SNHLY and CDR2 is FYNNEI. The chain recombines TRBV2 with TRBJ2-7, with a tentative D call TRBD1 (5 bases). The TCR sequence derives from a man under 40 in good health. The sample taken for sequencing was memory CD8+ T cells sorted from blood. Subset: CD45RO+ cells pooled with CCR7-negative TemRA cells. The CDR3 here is CASRRQNYEQYF. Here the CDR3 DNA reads TGTGCCAGCAGAAGACAGAACTACGAGCAGTACTTC.